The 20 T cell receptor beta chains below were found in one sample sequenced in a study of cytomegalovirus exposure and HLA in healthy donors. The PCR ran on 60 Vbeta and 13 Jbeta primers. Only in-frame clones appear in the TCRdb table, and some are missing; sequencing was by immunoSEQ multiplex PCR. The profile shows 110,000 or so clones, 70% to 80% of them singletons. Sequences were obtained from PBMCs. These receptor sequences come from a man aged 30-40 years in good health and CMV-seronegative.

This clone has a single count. CDR3 sequence (DNA): TGTGCCAGTAGTACGACAGGGGCCGATTCACCCCTCCACTTT. This translates into CASSTTGADSPLHF. The chain employs TRBV19 and TRBJ1-6, with 8 bases fitting TRBD1. CDR3 length equals 14 residues. V shed 4 bases, J shed 8 bases, and the junction held 4 bases outside the gene matches. The germline gives CDR1 LNHDA, CDR2 SQIVND (reference sequence).

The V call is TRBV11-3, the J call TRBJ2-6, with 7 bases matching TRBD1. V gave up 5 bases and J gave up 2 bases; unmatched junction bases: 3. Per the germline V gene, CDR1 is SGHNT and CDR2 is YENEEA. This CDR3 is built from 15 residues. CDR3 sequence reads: CASSPGGAGANVLTF. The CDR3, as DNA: TGTGCCAGCAGCCCAGGGGGAGCTGGGGCCAACGTCCTGACTTTC.

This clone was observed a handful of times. The CDR3 DNA is TGTGCCAGTAGTATAGGAACAACAGGTGGGACTGAAGCTTTCTTT. It is translated as CASSIGTTGGTEAFF. V and J are TRBV19 and TRBJ1-1, with D perhaps TRBD1 (5 bases). In germline, CDR1 is LNHDA, CDR2 SQIVND (reference sequence). Trimming took 1 base from V and 5 from J, leaving 14 bases between them. The CDR3 totals 15 residues.

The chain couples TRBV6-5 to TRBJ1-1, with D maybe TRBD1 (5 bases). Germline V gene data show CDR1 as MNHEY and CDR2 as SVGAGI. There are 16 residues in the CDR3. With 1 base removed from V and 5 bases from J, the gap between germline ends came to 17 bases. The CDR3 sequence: CASSYFGGRRRTEAFF. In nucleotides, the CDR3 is TGTGCCAGCAGTTACTTCGGGGGGAGGAGGAGAACTGAAGCTTTCTTT.

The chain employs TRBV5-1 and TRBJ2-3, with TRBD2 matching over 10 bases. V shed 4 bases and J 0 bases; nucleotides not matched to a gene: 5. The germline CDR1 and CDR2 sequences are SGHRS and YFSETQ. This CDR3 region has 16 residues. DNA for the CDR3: TGCGCCAGCAGCCTACTAGCGGGAAAGAGCACAGATACGCAGTATTTT. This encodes CASSLLAGKSTDTQYF.

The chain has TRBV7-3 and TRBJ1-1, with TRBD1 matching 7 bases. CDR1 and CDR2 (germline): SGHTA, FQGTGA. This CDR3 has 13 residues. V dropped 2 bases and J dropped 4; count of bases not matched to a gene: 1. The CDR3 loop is CASSLGTATEAFF. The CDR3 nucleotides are TGTGCCAGCAGCTTAGGGACAGCCACTGAAGCTTTCTTT.

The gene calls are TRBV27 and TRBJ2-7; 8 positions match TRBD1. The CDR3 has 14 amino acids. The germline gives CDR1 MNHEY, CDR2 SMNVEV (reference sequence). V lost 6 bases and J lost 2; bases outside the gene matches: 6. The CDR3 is CASRTGVYPYEQYF. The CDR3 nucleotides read TGTGCCAGCAGGACAGGGGTCTACCCCTACGAGCAGTACTTC.

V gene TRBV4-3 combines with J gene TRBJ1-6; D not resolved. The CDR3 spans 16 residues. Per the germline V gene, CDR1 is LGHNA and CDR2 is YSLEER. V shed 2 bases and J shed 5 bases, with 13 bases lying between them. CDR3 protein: CASSQFLTPDNSPLHF. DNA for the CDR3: TGCGCCAGCAGCCAATTCCTGACACCCGATAATTCACCCCTCCACTTT.

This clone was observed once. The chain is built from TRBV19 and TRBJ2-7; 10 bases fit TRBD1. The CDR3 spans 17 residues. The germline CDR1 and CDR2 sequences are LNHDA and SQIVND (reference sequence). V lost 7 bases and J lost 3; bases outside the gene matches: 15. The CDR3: CASTPRGGTGDLYEQYF. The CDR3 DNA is TGTGCCAGTACTCCACGAGGGGGGACAGGGGATCTCTACGAGCAGTACTTC.

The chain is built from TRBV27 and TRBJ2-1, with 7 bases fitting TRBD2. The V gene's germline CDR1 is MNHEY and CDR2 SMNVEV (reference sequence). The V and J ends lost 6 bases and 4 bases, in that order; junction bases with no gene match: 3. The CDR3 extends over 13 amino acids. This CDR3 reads CASSPRGYNEQFF. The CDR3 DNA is TGTGCCAGCAGCCCGCGGGGGTACAATGAGCAGTTCTTC.

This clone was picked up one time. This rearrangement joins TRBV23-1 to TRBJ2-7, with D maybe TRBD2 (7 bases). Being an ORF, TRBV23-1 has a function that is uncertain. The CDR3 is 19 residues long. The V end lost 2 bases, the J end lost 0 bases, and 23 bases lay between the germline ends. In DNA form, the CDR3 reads TGCGCCAGCAGTCAAATTAGTGTCCCTTTGGCGGGGGCCTCCTACGAGCAGTACTTC. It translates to CASSQISVPLAGASYEQYF.

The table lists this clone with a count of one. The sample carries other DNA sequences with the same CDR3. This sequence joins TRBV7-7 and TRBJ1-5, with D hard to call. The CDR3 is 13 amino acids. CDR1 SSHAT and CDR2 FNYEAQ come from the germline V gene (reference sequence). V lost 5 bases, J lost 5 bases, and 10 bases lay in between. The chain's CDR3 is CASSKDRDQPQHF. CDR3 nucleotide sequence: TGTGCCAGCAGCAAAGACCGGGATCAGCCCCAGCATTTT. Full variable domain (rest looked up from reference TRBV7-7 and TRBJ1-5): GAGVSQSPRYKVTKRGQDVTLRCDPISSHATLYWYQQALGQGPEFLTYFNYEAQPDKSGLPSDRFSAERPEGSISTLTIQRTEQRDSAMYRCASSKDRDQPQHFGDGTRLSIL.

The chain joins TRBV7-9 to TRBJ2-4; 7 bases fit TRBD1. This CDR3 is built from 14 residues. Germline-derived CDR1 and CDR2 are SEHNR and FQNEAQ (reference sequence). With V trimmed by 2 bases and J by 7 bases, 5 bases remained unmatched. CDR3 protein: CASSLLGTANIQYF. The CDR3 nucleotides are TGTGCCAGCAGCTTACTAGGGACAGCCAACATTCAGTACTTC.

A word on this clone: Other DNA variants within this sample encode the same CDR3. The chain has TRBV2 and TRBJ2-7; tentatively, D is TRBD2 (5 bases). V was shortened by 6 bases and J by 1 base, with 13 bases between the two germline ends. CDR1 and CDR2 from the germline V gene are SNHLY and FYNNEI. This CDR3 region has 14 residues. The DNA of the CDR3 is TGTGCCAGCAGCGCGACGGGGTTTTCCTACGAGCAGTACTTC. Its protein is CASSATGFSYEQYF. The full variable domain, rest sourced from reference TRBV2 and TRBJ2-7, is EPEVTQTPSHQVTQMGQEVILRCVPISNHLYFYWYRQILGQKVEFLVSFYNNEISEKSEIFDDQFSVERPDGSNFTLKIRSTKLEDSAMYFCASSATGFSYEQYFGPGTRLTVT.

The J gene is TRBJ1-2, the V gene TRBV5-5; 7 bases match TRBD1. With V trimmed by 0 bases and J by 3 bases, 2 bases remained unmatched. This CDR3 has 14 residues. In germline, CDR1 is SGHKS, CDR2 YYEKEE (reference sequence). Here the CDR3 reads CASSLVRGDYGYTF. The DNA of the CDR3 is TGTGCCAGCAGCTTGGTCAGGGGGGACTATGGCTACACCTTC.

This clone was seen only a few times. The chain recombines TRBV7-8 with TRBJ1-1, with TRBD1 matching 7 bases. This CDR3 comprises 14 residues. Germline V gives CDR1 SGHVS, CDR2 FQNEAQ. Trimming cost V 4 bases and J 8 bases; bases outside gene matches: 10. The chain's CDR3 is CASSSLGQRPEAFF. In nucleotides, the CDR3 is TGTGCCAGCAGCTCGTTGGGACAGCGACCCGAAGCTTTCTTT.

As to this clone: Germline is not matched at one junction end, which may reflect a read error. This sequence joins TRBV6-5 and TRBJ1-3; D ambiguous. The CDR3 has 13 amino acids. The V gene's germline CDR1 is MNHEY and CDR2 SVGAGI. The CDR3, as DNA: TGTGCCAGCAGTCAAGCGGGCGGAAGCACCATATATTTT. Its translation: CASSQAGGSTIYF.

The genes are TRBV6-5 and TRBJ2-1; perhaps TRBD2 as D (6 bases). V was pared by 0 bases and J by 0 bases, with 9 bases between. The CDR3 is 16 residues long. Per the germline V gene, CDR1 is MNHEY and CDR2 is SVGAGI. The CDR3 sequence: CASSYSAGSSYNEQFF. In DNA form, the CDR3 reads TGTGCCAGCAGTTACTCGGCGGGGAGCTCCTACAATGAGCAGTTCTTC.

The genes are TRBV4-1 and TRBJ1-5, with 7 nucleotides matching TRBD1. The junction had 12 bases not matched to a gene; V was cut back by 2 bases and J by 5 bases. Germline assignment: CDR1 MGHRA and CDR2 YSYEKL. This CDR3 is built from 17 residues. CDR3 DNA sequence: TGCGCCAGCAGCCAACTCCCTAACAGGGGTCGAGATCAGCCCCAGCATTTT. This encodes CASSQLPNRGRDQPQHF.

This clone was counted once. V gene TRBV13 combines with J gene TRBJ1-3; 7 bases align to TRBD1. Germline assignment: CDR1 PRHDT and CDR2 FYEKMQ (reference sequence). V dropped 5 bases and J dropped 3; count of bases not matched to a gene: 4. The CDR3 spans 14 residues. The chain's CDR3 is CASSIDRDGNTIYF. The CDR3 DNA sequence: TGTGCCAGCAGCATTGACAGGGATGGAAACACCATATATTTT. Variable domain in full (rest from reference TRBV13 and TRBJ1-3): AAGVIQSPRHLIKEKRETATLKCYPIPRHDTVYWYQQGPGQDPQFLISFYEKMQSDKGSIPDRFSAQQFSDYHSELNMSSLELGDSALYFCASSIDRDGNTIYFGEGSWLTVV.